This entry concerns a single TCR beta chain. As yet, its antigen is unknown. The entry originates in a study of T cells in tuberculosis. Study as a whole: Sequenced TCRs come from CD1B-GMM tetramer-binding T cells. A South African cohort included IGRA-negative adolescents, latently infected IGRA-positive adolescents and adults with active tuberculosis. Study results and caveats: Active tuberculosis cases were adults; controls were adolescents. Active tuberculosis patients had shorter CDR3-alpha; the beta difference was nonsignificant.

Profiling relied on immunoSEQ multiplex PCR, and the TCRdb table lists in-frame clones only, not all of them. The data contain some 26,000 clones, 85% to 95% of them seen just once; the ten biggest clones take up around a sixth. The V end lost 5 bases, the J end lost 0 bases, and 11 bases lay between the germline ends. CDR3 length: 15 amino acids. CDR1 MNHEY and CDR2 SVGAGI come from the germline V gene. This TCR was recovered from a donor aged 10-35 years with latent tuberculosis or without tuberculosis infection. Some clones in this sample may be carry-over from other donors' samples. The source material was PBMCs. The gene calls are TRBV6-5 and TRBJ1-3, with a tentative D call TRBD1 (5 bases). In DNA, the CDR3 is TGTGCCAGCAGTCGGGACGGGAGCTCTGGAAACACCATATATTTT. This translates into CASSRDGSSGNTIYF.